Sequencing of this T cell receptor (beta chain) was carried out in a study of ipilimumab plus nivolumab after autologous stem cell transplantation. Study in general: Patients received a median of about five ipilimumab and roughly 8 nivolumab doses. The myeloma group: high-risk transplant-naive, or relapse within 3 years after first autologous transplant.

From germline, CDR1 is SGHNT and CDR2 YYREEE (reference sequence). The CDR3 is 14 amino acids. The germline V and J ends were trimmed by 0 bases and 9 bases, with 13 bases remaining between them. Only in-frame clones appear in the TCRdb table, and some are missing; sequencing was by immunoSEQ multiplex PCR. The table lists roughly 12,000 clones, roughly 75% of them singletons, with roughly 9.6% in the top ten. Patients got ipilimumab 1 mg/kg beginning 14 to 28 days post-transplant. Dosing: nivolumab 3 mg/kg IV, weeks 1, 4, 7, 10, then every two weeks to week 26. The sample consisted of PBMCs, taken in a trial of ipilimumab plus nivolumab as post-transplant consolidation. The receptor's source is a male donor with multiple myeloma. The V call is TRBV5-4, the J call TRBJ1-5; no firm D call. This CDR3 reads CASSLDPGKGPQHF. CDR3 DNA: TGTGCCAGCAGCTTGGACCCGGGTAAGGGGCCCCAGCATTTT.